The clone carrying this T cell receptor (beta chain) was observed many times. The sample is drawn from a study of T-cell memory formation after mild COVID-19. V was cut by 3 bases and J by 2 bases, with 12 bases left in between. Germline CDR1 is SGDLS and CDR2 is YYNGEE. This CDR3 contains 15 residues. TCRdb fed the 5' RACE reads into MiXCR, producing one record per CDR3 protein. Among 580,000 or so distinct CDR3 sequences listed, about 18% were seen once. J is TRBJ2-1 and V is TRBV9; D is perhaps TRBD1 (8 bases). Material for sequencing was PBMCs or a T cell subset sorted from them (not recorded which). The clonotype was recovered from an adult woman who had mild COVID-19 (a few samples of this study predate the infection). Cell type and time point are not known. The CDR3: CASSGGGQAYNEQFF. CDR3 in DNA: TGTGCCAGCAGCGGGGGGGGACAGGCCTACAATGAGCAGTTCTTC. Full variable domain (missing parts from reference TRBV9 and TRBJ2-1): DSGVTQTPKHLITATGQRVTLRCSPRSGDLSVYWYQQSLDQGLQFLIQYYNGEERAKGNILERFSAQQFPDLHSELNLSSLELGDSALYFCASSGGGQAYNEQFFGPGTRLTVL.